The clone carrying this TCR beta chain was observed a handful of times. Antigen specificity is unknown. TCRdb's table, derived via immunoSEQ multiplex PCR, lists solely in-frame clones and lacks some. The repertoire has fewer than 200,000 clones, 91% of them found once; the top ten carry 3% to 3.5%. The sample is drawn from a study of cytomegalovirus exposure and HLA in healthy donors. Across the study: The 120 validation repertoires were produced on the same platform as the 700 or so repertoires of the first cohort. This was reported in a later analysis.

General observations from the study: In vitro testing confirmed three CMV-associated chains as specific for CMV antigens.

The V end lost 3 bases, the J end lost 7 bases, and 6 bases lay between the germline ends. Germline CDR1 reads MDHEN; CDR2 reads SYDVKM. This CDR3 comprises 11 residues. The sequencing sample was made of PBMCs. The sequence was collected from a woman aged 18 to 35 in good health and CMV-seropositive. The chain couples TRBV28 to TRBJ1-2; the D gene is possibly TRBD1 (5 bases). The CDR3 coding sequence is TGTGCCAGCAGTTTCAGGGCTGGCTACACCTTC. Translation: CASSFRAGYTF.